These 18 T cell receptor beta chains were all obtained from the same sample, sequenced in a study of blood T cell repertoires in COVID-19. The assay was immunoSEQ multiplex PCR, and TCRdb's table has in-frame clones only and misses some. Here the sample spans 150,000 to 200,000 clones, around nine tenths being singletons. Sequenced sample: peripheral blood. The receptor source for this set is a woman in her 70s with COVID-19, enrolled during active disease.

The chain uses TRBV7-6 and TRBJ1-3; D is possibly TRBD1 (5 bases). The V end lost 1 base, the J end lost 0 bases, and 10 bases lay between the germline ends. CDR3 length: 16 amino acids. Germline lookup yields CDR1 SGHVS and CDR2 FNYEAQ. The CDR3 loop reads CASSLGGSFSGNTIYF. In DNA, the CDR3 is TGTGCCAGCAGCTTAGGGGGCAGTTTCTCTGGAAACACCATATATTTT.

The chain has TRBV2 and TRBJ1-1; no firm D call. The V end was cut by 5 bases, the J end by 1 base, with 8 bases between. The germline CDR1 and CDR2 sequences are SNHLY and FYNNEI. There are 13 residues in the CDR3. The CDR3 nucleotides are TGTGCCAGCAGTTTCACAGAGAACACTGAAGCTTTCTTT. Amino acids: CASSFTENTEAFF.

The chain has TRBV19 and TRBJ1-5; 10 bases are shared with TRBD1. CDR1 is LNHDA, CDR2 SQIVND, per germline (reference sequence). This CDR3 comprises 13 residues. Trimming at V came to 9 bases and at J to 7 bases, leaving 6 bases not matched to a gene. This CDR3 reads CASWDRGGQPQHF. In DNA, the CDR3 is TGTGCCAGCTGGGACAGGGGAGGACAGCCCCAGCATTTT.

V and J are TRBV29-1 and TRBJ1-2; D is unresolved. Looked up from germline, CDR1 is SQVTM and CDR2 is ANQGSEA. The CDR3 runs to 18 residues. The V gene lost 4 bases and the J gene lost 2 bases, with 26 bases spanning the gap. CDR3 sequence (DNA): TGCAGCGTTGCACACCGGGGAGGAGGGCCAATCGACAACTATGGCTACACCTTC. It translates to CSVAHRGGGPIDNYGYTF.

The chain carries TRBV5-1 and TRBJ2-3; 11 nucleotides line up with TRBD2. V gave up 0 bases and J gave up 0 bases; unmatched junction bases: 3. Germline V lookup: CDR1 SGHRS, CDR2 YFSETQ. The CDR3 consists of 17 residues. For the CDR3, the DNA is TGCGCCAGCAGCTTGGGGATAGCGGGAGGGAGCACAGATACGCAGTATTTT. As protein: CASSLGIAGGSTDTQYF.

The chain couples TRBV28 to TRBJ1-2, with a tentative D call TRBD1 (5 bases). With 5 bases removed from V and 4 bases from J, the gap between germline ends came to 17 bases. The CDR3 spans 15 residues. Germline values: CDR1 MDHEN, CDR2 SYDVKM. The CDR3 loop reads CASSPPQGGFYGYTF. CDR3 DNA sequence: TGTGCCAGCAGTCCCCCCCAGGGAGGATTCTATGGCTACACCTTC.

This chain joins TRBV7-3 and TRBJ2-2; TRBD1 agrees at 8 bases. This CDR3 contains 15 residues. Germline CDR1 reads SGHTA; CDR2 reads FQGTGA. The trim removed 2 bases at V and 5 bases at J, leaving 4 bases unmatched. The DNA of the CDR3 is TGTGCCAGCAGCTTACAGGGGGCAGAGACCGGGGAGCTGTTTTTT. This codes for CASSLQGAETGELFF.

The chain links TRBV12-3 or TRBV12-4 to TRBJ1-5; D unclear. The CDR3 sequence is 12 residues long. Trimming took 4 bases from V and 8 from J, leaving 9 bases between them. The CDR3 nucleotides are TGTGCCAGCAGTTCGGTGGTTGAGCCCCAGCATTTT. It yields the protein CASSSVVEPQHF.

V is TRBV5-5 and J is TRBJ1-4, with D possibly matching TRBD1 (6 bases). The V gene lost 5 bases and the J gene lost 2 bases, with 10 bases spanning the gap. Germline-derived CDR1 and CDR2 are SGHKS and YYEKEE (reference sequence). The CDR3 spans 14 residues. CDR3 in DNA: TGTGCCAGCAGAAAGGGGGTGACTAATGAAAAACTGTTTTTT. Encoded protein: CASRKGVTNEKLFF.

The CDR3 reads CASSYLDSHRRTEAFF. DNA for the CDR3: TGTGCCAGCAGTTACCTTGACAGCCACCGCAGGACTGAAGCTTTCTTT. The rearrangement uses TRBV28 and TRBJ1-1, with a weak D call TRBD1 (5 bases). This CDR3 has 16 residues. The germline gives CDR1 MDHEN, CDR2 SYDVKM. The V end was cut by 4 bases, the J end by 5 bases, with 20 bases between.

This chain links TRBV5-1 with TRBJ2-7, with 7 bases lining up with TRBD2. CDR3 length: 15 amino acids. Per the germline V gene, CDR1 is SGHRS and CDR2 is YFSETQ. V dropped 1 base and J dropped 3; count of bases not matched to a gene: 7. CDR3 amino acids: CASSLSYLAVYEQYF. The CDR3 bases are TGCGCCAGCAGCTTGAGCTATCTAGCGGTCTACGAGCAGTACTTC.

The CDR3 DNA is TGTGCCAGTAGTATAGGTCCCCAGGGCATTCAGTACTTC. Amino acid sequence: CASSIGPQGIQYF. The rearrangement links TRBV19 to TRBJ2-4; the D gene is possibly TRBD1 (5 bases). This CDR3 comprises 13 residues. Trimming left V 1 base short and J 9 bases short, with 10 bases between. Germline values: CDR1 LNHDA, CDR2 SQIVND (reference sequence).

J is TRBJ2-5 and V is TRBV19; D is uncertain. The CDR3 is made up of 13 amino acids. Deletions cut 4 bases from V and 0 bases from J, with 6 bases between. Germline loops: CDR1 LNHDA, CDR2 SQIVND (reference sequence). The CDR3 sequence is CASSNTYQETQYF. Here the CDR3 DNA reads TGTGCCAGTAGTAACACGTACCAAGAGACCCAGTACTTC.

The CDR3 protein is CAISESLGQTKTYEQYF. The CDR3 nucleotides read TGTGCCATCAGTGAGTCCCTCGGACAAACAAAGACCTACGAGCAGTACTTC. This chain connects TRBV10-3 to TRBJ2-7; tentative D call: TRBD1 (5 bases). The V gene's germline CDR1 is ENHRY and CDR2 SYGVKD. Trimming removed 0 bases from V and 2 bases from J, with 17 bases in between. This CDR3 has 17 amino acids.

The chain is built from TRBV24-1 and TRBJ2-7; perhaps TRBD2 as D (5 bases). V was cut by 2 bases and J by 7 bases, with 11 bases left in between. Germline assignment: CDR1 KGHDR and CDR2 SFDVKD. The CDR3 is made up of 13 amino acids. For the CDR3, the DNA is TGTGCCACCAGTGATTCTTCGGGGTGGGAGCAGTACTTC. Its protein product is CATSDSSGWEQYF.

V is TRBV6-6 and J is TRBJ2-7; 13 bases are a match to TRBD2. The CDR3 extends over 16 amino acids. Unmatched junction bases numbered 7, after V lost 6 bases and J lost 2 bases. In germline, CDR1 is MNHNY, CDR2 SVGAGI (reference sequence). In DNA, the CDR3 is TGTGCCAGCAGCTCTGCCGGGACTAGCGGGACCTACGAGCAGTACTTC. As protein: CASSSAGTSGTYEQYF.

This chain connects TRBV7-9 to TRBJ2-7; 9 positions agree with TRBD2. This CDR3 is 15 amino acids long. Losses at the gene ends were 1 base for V and 3 bases for J; bases not matched to a gene: 4. Germline V gene data show CDR1 as SEHNR and CDR2 as FQNEAQ (reference sequence). The CDR3 DNA reads TGTGCCAGCAGCTTAGAGCTAGCGGGAAACTACGAGCAGTACTTC. Protein: CASSLELAGNYEQYF. The variable domain in full, with the rest retrieved from reference TRBV7-9 and TRBJ2-7, is DTGVSQNPRHKITKRGQNVTFRCDPISEHNRLYWYRQTLGQGPEFLTYFQNEAQLEKSRLLSDRFSAERPKGSFSTLEIQRTEQGDSAMYLCASSLELAGNYEQYFGPGTRLTVT.

This clone was counted a few times. This chain links TRBV18 with TRBJ2-5, with D unresolved. The V gene's germline CDR1 is KGHSH and CDR2 LQKENI. Trimming stripped 6 bases from V and 5 bases from J, with 13 bases between. The CDR3 is 13 residues long. The CDR3, as DNA: TGTGCCAGCTCCTTCTCCGTCGAGGAGACCCAGTACTTC. Its protein is CASSFSVEETQYF.